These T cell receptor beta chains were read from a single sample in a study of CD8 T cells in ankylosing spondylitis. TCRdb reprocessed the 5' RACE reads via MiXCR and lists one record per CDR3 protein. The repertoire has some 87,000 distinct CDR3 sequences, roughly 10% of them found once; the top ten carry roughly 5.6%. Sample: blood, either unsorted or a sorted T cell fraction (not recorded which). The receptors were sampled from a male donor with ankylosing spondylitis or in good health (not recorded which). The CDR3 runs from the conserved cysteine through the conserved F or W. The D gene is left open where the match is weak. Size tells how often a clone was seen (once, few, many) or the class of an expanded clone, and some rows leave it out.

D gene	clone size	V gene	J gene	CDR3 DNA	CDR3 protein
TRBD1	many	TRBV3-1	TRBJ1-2	TGTGCCAGCAGCCGGGGACAGGCCGTGGGCTACACCTTC	CASSRGQAVGYTF
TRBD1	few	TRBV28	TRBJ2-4	TGTGCCAGCAGTTTATACGACGGACAGGGGATAGGCAAAAACATTCAGTACTTC	CASSLYDGQGIGKNIQYF
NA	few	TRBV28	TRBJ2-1	TGTGCCAGCAGTTTTGGCCCGGTCAATGAGCAGTTCTTC	CASSFGPVNEQFF
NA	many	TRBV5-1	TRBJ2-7	TGCGCCAGCAGTGGACAGGGAGGGGGCGAGCAGTACTTC	CASSGQGGGEQYF
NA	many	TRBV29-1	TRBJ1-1	TGCAGCGTGGCTCTCCGGTTCTCGAACACTGAAGCTTTCTTT	CSVALRFSNTEAFF
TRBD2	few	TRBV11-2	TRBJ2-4	TGTGCCAGCAGCGGAAACGTAGCGGGGAGAGCCAAAAACATTCAGTACTTC	CASSGNVAGRAKNIQYF
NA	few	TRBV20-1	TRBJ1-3	TGCAGTGCTAGTTCGGGAGTTGGAAACACCATATATTTT	CSASSGVGNTIYF
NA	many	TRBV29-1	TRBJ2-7	TGCAGCGTTGTTGTTCCGGATTCCTACGAGCAGTACTTC	CSVVVPDSYEQYF
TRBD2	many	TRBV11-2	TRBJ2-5	TGTGCCAGCAGCTCAGGGACTAGCGGGGGCCAACGAAGAGAGACCCAGTACTTC	CASSSGTSGGQRRETQYF
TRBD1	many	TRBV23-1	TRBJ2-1	TGCGCCAGCAGTCAACGGACAGGGAAGGGGGCAATCCATCGAAATGAGCAGTTCTTC	CASSQRTGKGAIHRNEQFF
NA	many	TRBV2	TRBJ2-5	TGTGCCAGCAGTGAAGCCGGGGGTTTAGAGACCCAGTACTTC	CASSEAGGLETQYF
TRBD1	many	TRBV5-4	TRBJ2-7	TGTGCCAGCAGCTTGGTGGGACAGGGGAGTTCCTACGAGCAGTACTTC	CASSLVGQGSSYEQYF
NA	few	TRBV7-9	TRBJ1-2	TGTGCCAGCAGCCCCCGGGACGGGGGACTCTATGGCTACACCTTC	CASSPRDGGLYGYTF
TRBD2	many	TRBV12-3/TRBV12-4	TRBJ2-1	TGTGCCAGCAGTTTAGTTAGCGGGGGGGATTACAATGAGCAGTTCTTC	CASSLVSGGDYNEQFF
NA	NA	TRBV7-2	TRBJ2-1	TGTGCCAGCAGCTTAGAGGTTTACAATGAGCAGTTCTTC	CASSLEVYNEQFF
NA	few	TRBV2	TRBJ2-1	TGTGCCAGCAAAGAGGGCTTTGAGCAGTTCTTC	CASKEGFEQFF
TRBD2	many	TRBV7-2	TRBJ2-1	TGTGCCAGCAGCTTAGTCGGGGGGGACAATGAGCAGTTCTTC	CASSLVGGDNEQFF
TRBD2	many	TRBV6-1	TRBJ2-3	TGTGCCAGCAGCGGACTAGCGGGTTCCCCCCGGTATTTT	CASSGLAGSPRYF
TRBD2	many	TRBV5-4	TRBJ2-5	TGTGCCAGCAGCCCCGGCGGGGGGAGGAGACAAGAGACCCAGTACTTC	CASSPGGGRRQETQYF
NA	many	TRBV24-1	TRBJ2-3	TGTGCCACCAGTGATTTGTTGGATCTAGTCCCAGATACGCAGTATTTT	CATSDLLDLVPDTQYF
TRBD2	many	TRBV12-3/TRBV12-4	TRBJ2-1	TGTGCCAGCAGTTCCACTAGCGGCCTCTCCTACAATGAGCAGTTCTTC	CASSSTSGLSYNEQFF
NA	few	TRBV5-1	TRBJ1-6	TGCGCCAGCAGCGTAAGCAGGGGACGCGGAGATTCACCCCTCCACTTT	CASSVSRGRGDSPLHF
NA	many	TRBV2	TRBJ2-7	TGTGCCAGCAGTGACCCGAGGCAGGGCGGTTCCTACGAGCAGTACTTC	CASSDPRQGGSYEQYF
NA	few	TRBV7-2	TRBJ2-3	TGTGCCAGCGCCAAAATAGCGAAAGATACGCAGTATTTT	CASAKIAKDTQYF
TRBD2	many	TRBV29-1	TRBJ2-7	TGCAGCGCCGGGACTAGCGGGGGATCCTACGAGCAGTACTTC	CSAGTSGGSYEQYF
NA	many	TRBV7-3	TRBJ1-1	TGTGCCAGCAGCTTAATGGGGGGTTCTTCGAACACTGAAGCTTTCTTT	CASSLMGGSSNTEAFF
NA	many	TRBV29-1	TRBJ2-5	TGCAGCGTTGCACGAAACGGGGGTGTTTGGGAGACCCAGTACTTC	CSVARNGGVWETQYF
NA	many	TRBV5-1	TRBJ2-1	TGCGCCAGCAGCCCGCCGGGAACAGGAGGAAACAATGAGCAGTTCTTC	CASSPPGTGGNNEQFF
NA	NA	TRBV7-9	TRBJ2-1	TGTGCCAGCAGCAAGGGACTGATCAATGAGCAGTTCTTC	CASSKGLINEQFF
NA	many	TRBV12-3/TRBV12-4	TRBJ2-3	TGTGCCAGCAAAGATAACTACAGCACAGATACGCAGTATTTT	CASKDNYSTDTQYF
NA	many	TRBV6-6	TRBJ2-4	TGTGCCAGCAGTTACAGGGGGAAAAACATTCAGTACTTC	CASSYRGKNIQYF
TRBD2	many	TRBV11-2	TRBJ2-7	TGTGCCAGCAGCGCCACCCTCGCGGGGGGCGAGCAGTACTTC	CASSATLAGGEQYF
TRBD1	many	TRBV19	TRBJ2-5	TGTGCCAGTAGTTACGGACAGGGGGCTTCGGGAGAGACCCAGTACTTC	CASSYGQGASGETQYF
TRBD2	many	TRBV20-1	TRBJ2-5	TGCAGTGCTAGGGGGGGGACCGGGGAGGAGACCCAGTACTTC	CSARGGTGEETQYF
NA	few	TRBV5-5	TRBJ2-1	TGTGCCAGCAGCTGGGGGGGCGGGAACAATGAGCAGTTCTTC	CASSWGGGNNEQFF
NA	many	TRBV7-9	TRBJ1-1	TGTGCCAGCAGGATCGCCTGGATGGGCTCTGAAGCTTTCTTT	CASRIAWMGSEAFF
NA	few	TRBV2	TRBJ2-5	TGTGCCGACAGACGGGACAACCAAGAGACCCAGTACTTC	CADRRDNQETQYF